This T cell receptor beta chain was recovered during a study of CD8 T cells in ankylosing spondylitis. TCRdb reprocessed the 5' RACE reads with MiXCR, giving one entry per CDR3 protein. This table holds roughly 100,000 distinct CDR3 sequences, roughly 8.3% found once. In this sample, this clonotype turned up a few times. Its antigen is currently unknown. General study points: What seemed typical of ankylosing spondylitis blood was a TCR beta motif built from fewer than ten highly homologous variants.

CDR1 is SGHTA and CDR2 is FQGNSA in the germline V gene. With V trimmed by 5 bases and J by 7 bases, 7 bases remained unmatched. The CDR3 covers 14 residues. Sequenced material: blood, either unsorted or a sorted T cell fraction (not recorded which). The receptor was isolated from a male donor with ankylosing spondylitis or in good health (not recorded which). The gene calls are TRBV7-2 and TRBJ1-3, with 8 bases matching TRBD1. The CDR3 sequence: CASSPQGAVNTIYF. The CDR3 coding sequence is TGTGCCAGCAGCCCCCAGGGGGCGGTGAACACCATATATTTT.